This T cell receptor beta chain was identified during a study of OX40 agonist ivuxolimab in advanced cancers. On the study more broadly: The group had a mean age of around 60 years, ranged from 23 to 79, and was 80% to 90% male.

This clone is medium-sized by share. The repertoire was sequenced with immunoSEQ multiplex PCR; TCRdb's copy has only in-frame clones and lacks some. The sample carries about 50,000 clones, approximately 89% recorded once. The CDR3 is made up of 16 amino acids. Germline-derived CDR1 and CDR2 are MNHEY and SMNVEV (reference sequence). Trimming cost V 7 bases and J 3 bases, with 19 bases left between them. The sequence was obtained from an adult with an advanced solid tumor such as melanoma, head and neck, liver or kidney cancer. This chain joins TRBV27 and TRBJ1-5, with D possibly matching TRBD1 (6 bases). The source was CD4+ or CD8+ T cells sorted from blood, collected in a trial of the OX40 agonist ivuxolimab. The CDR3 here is CASTPGGASPNQPQHF. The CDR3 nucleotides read TGTGCCAGCACCCCTGGGGGGGCCAGCCCCAATCAGCCCCAGCATTTT.